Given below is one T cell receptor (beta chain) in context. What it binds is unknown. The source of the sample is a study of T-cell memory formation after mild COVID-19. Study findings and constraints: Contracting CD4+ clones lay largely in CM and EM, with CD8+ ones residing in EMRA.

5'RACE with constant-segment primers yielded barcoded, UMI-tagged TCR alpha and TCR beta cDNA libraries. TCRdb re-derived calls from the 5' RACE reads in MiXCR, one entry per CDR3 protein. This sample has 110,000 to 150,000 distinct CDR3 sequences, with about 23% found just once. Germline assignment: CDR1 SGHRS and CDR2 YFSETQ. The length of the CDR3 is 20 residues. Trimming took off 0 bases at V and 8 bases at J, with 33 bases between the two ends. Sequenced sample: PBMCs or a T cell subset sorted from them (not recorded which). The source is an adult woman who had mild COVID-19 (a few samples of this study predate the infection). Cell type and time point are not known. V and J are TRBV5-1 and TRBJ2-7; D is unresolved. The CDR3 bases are TGCGCCAGCAGCTTGGTTTTCTCGTTAGGGATAACGGCCTACTCCCCTCAGCAGTACTTC. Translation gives CASSLVFSLGITAYSPQQYF.